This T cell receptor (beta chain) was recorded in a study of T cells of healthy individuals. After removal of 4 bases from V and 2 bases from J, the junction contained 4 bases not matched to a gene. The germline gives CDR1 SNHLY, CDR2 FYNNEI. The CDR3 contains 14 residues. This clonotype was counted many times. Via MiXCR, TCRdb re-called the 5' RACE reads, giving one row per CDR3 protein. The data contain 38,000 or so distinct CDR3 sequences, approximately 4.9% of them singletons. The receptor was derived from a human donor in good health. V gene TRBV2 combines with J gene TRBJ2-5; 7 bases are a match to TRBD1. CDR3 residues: CASSVWGQQETQYF. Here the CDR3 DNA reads TGTGCCAGCAGTGTCTGGGGACAGCAAGAGACCCAGTACTTC.